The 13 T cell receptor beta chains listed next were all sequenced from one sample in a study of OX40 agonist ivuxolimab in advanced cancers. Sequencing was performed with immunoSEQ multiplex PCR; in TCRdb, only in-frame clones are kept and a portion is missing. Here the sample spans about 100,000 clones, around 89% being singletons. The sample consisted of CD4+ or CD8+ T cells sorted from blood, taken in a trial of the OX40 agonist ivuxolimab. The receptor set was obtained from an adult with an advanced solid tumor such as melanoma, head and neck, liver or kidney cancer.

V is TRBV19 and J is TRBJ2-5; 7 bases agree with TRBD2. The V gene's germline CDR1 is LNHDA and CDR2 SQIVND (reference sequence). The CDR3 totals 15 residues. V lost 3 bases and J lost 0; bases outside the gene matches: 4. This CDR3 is CASSISGAYQETQYF. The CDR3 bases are TGTGCCAGTAGTATCAGCGGGGCGTACCAAGAGACCCAGTACTTC.

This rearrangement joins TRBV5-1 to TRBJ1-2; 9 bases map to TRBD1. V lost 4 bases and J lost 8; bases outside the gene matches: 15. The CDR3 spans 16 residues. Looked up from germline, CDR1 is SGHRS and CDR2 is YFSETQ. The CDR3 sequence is CASSPRGTGSLWGYTF. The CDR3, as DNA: TGCGCCAGCAGCCCAAGGGGGACAGGGTCCCTATGGGGCTACACCTTC.

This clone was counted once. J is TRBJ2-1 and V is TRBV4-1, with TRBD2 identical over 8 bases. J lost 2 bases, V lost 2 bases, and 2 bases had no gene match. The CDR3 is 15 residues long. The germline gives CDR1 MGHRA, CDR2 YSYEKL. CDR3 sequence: CASSQIAGTYNEQFF. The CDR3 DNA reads TGCGCCAGCAGCCAAATAGCGGGGACCTACAATGAGCAGTTCTTC.

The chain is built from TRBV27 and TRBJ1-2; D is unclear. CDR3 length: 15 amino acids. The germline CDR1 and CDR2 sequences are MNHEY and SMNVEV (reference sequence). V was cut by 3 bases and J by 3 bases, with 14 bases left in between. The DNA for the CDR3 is TGTGCCAGCAGTTTCCAAGCACAGACCCACTATGGCTACACCTTC. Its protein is CASSFQAQTHYGYTF.

The chain's CDR3 is CASSLSTRTEAFF. CDR3 nucleotides: TGTGCCAGCAGCTTATCTACGCGGACTGAAGCTTTCTTT. This chain uses TRBV7-9 with TRBJ1-1; D gene uncertain. Germline values: CDR1 SEHNR, CDR2 FQNEAQ (reference sequence). With 2 bases removed from V and 5 bases from J, the gap between germline ends came to 9 bases. This CDR3 is built from 13 residues. Together with reference TRBV7-9 and TRBJ1-1, the CDR3 gives the full variable domain: DTGVSQNPRHKITKRGQNVTFRCDPISEHNRLYWYRQTLGQGPEFLTYFQNEAQLEKSRLLSDRFSAERPKGSFSTLEIQRTEQGDSAMYLCASSLSTRTEAFFGQGTRLTVV.

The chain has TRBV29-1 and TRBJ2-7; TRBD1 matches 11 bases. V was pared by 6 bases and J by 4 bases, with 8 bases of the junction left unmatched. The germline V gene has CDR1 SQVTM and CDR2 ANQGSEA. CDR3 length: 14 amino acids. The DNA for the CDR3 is TGCAGCGTCACGGGACAGGGGGGGTTATACGAGCAGTACTTC. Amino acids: CSVTGQGGLYEQYF.

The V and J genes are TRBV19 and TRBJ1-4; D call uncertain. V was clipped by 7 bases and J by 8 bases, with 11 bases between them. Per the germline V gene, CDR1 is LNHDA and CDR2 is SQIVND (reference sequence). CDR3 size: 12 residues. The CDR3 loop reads CASMRLGEKLFF. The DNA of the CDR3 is TGTGCCAGTATGAGGTTAGGGGAAAAACTGTTTTTT.

The CDR3 region has the DNA TGCGCCAGCAGGGGACTAGCGGGGAGCACAGATACGCAGTATTTT. The encoded protein is CASRGLAGSTDTQYF. The chain recombines TRBV5-1 with TRBJ2-3, with TRBD2 matching 13 bases. Germline V gene data show CDR1 as SGHRS and CDR2 as YFSETQ. The CDR3 is 15 amino acids. V gave up 5 bases and J gave up 0 bases; unmatched junction bases: 0. Full variable domain (outside the CDR3, taken from reference TRBV5-1 and TRBJ2-3): KAGVTQTPRYLIKTRGQQVTLSCSPISGHRSVSWYQQTPGQGLQFLFEYFSETQRNKGNFPGRFSGRQFSNSRSEMNVSTLELGDSALYLCASRGLAGSTDTQYFGPGTRLTVL.

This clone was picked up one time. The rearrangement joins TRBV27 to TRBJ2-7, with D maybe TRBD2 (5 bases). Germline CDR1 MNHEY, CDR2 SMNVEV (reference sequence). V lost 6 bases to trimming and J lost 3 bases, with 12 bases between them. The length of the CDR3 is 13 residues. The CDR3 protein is CASSPTGGYEQYF. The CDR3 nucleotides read TGTGCCAGCAGCCCTACCGGAGGCTACGAGCAGTACTTC.

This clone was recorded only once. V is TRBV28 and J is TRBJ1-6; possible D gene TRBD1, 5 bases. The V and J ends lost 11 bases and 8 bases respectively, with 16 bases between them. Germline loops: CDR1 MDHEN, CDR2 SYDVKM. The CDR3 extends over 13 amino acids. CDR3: CAAMGHPDSPLHF. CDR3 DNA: TGTGCCGCTATGGGGCACCCGGATTCACCCCTCCACTTT.

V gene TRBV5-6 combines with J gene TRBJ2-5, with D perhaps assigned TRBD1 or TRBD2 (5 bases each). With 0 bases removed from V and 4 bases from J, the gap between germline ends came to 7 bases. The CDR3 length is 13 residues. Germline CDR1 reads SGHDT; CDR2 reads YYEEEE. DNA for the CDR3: TGTGCCAGCAGCTTGGGAGGGGTAGAGACCCAGTACTTC. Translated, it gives CASSLGGVETQYF.

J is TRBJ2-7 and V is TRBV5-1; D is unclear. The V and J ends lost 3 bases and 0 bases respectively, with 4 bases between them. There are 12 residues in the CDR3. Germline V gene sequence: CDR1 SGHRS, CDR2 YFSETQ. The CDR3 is CASSSASYEQYF. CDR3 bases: TGCGCCAGCAGCTCGGCCTCCTACGAGCAGTACTTC.

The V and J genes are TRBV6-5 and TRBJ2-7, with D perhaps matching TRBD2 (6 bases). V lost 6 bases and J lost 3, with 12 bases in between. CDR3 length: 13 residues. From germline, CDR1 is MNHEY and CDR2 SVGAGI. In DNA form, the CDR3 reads TGTGCCAGCAGATCCGGGACTGTCTACGAGCAGTACTTC. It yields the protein CASRSGTVYEQYF.